This T cell receptor (beta chain) originates from a study of Ad26.COV2.S vaccination and SARS-CoV-2 variants. In the study overall: The vaccine Ad26.COV2.S was put into the muscle once, or twice with 56 days between.

Treatment given: some 19 received Ad26.COV2.S at low or high dose, single or two shots; several received placebo; per-sample allocation not given. The investigators took samples on day 63 after the first vaccine or placebo injection. Expressing Wuhan-strain SARS-CoV-2 spike, an Ad26 vector served as the vaccine. This CDR3 spans 14 amino acids. Germline CDR1 is LNHDA and CDR2 is SQIVND (reference sequence). The junction had 9 bases not matched to a gene; V was cut back by 9 bases and J by 2 bases. Regarding the study as a whole: Vaccinated and placebo-treated recipients had similar non-spike TCR breadth. Vaccinees showed greater spike-specific TCR breadth than placebo recipients.

Many counts were recorded for this clone. Its antigen is unidentified. The data were produced by immunoSEQ multiplex PCR, yet TCRdb's version contains in-frame clones alone and is incomplete. The profile covers around 300,000 clones, with around nine tenths appearing a single time and around 10% taken by the ten largest. The specimen comprised peripheral blood, sampled in a trial of Ad26.COV2.S vaccine versus placebo. This clonotype was sampled from a person aged 18-65 years who received the Ad26.COV2.S COVID-19 vaccine or a placebo. V is TRBV19 and J is TRBJ2-7, with 8 bases aligning to TRBD1. CDR3 sequence: CASSQGAIAYEQYF. The CDR3 coding sequence is TGTGCCAGCAGCCAGGGGGCAATAGCCTACGAGCAGTACTTC. Drawing the rest from reference TRBV19 and TRBJ2-7, the complete variable domain is DGGITQSPKYLFRKEGQNVTLSCEQNLNHDAMYWYRQDPGQGLRLIYYSQIVNDFQKGDIAEGYSVSREKKESFPLTVTSAQKNPTAFYLCASSQGAIAYEQYFGPGTRLTVT.